The clone carrying this T cell receptor beta chain has more than one count but fewer than ten. Its antigen is currently unknown. Between the trimmed V and J ends, which lost 5 bases and 6 bases, there was a span of 16 bases. The V gene's germline CDR1 is LGHDT and CDR2 YNNKEL (reference sequence). This CDR3 contains 14 residues. Separate cDNA molecules each had unique molecular identifiers attached to them. MiXCR, run by TCRdb on the 5' RACE reads, gives a single entry per CDR3 protein. The table includes around 60,000 distinct CDR3 sequences, around 20% detected once. This record comes from a study of early T cells in non-severe SARS-CoV-2 infection. About the study: The sequenced material was bulk RNA from unsorted whole blood, and its chains were unpaired. Study-wide results and caveats: Missing private and CD4 specificities, VDJdb matching favored anti-spike CD8 responses.

The sample consisted of whole blood, taken at baseline. The sequence derives from an adult who was a healthcare worker with PCR-confirmed SARS-CoV-2 infection or an uninfected control (not recorded which). This chain joins TRBV3-1 and TRBJ1-2, with a possible D match to TRBD1 (5 bases). DNA of the CDR3: TGTGCCAGCAGCTCGGCCCTCCAGGGCGATGGCTACACCTTC. It codes for CASSSALQGDGYTF.